This T cell receptor beta chain was identified during a study of T-cell memory formation after mild COVID-19. Study observations and caveats: The authors did not confirm SARS-CoV-2 specificity of second-wave clones peaking day 37. A balance of CD4 and CD8 characterized clones contracting day 15 to 85, whereas later expanders leaned CD4+.

As for this clonotype: No antigen is known for it.

Via MiXCR, TCRdb re-called the 5' RACE reads, giving one row per CDR3 protein. The sample holds about 210,000 distinct CDR3 sequences; about 10% are singletons and the top ten take approximately 3%. The sample comprised PBMCs or a T cell subset sorted from them (not recorded which). The clonotype originates from a man in his late teens or twenties who had mild COVID-19 (a few samples of this study predate the infection). Cell type and time point are not known.

The CDR3 loop reads CASSRSRGEQSPLHF. The CDR3 DNA reads as TGTGCCAGCAGTAGGTCTAGGGGCGAACAATCACCCCTCCACTTT. This rearrangement joins TRBV6-6 to TRBJ1-6; D might be TRBD1 (5 bases). Germline-derived CDR1 and CDR2 are MNHNY and SVGAGI (reference sequence). The V end was cut by 5 bases, the J end by 10 bases, with 18 bases between. CDR3 size: 15 residues.